Presented here are 15 T cell receptor beta chains from one specimen sequenced in a study of blood T cells in healthy people across ages. Using a J-beta primer mix together with a sample-barcoded 5' primer, a second PCR was run for about 6 to 12 cycles. Using its own MiXCR run on the 5' RACE reads, TCRdb lists one record per CDR3 protein. Of around 1,000,000 distinct CDR3 sequences in the sample, 30% to 40% were seen once. Sequenced material: blood. Source of these receptors: a man younger than 30 in good health.

The V gene is TRBV5-1, the J gene TRBJ1-1; 8 positions match TRBD1. This CDR3 has 15 amino acids. Germline loops: CDR1 SGHRS, CDR2 YFSETQ. V lost 4 bases and J lost 8; bases outside the gene matches: 13. The CDR3 reads CASSEPGGAGTEAFF. The CDR3 DNA reads TGCGCCAGCAGCGAACCAGGGGGCGCGGGGACCGAAGCTTTCTTT.

This clonotype was detected a few times. The chain has TRBV7-2 and TRBJ2-5; D gene uncertain. Germline V gene data show CDR1 as SGHTA and CDR2 as FQGNSA. V was pared by 2 bases and J by 5 bases, with 9 bases between. The CDR3 has 13 residues. The CDR3 protein is CASSLSIEETQYF. Written as DNA, the CDR3 is TGTGCCAGCAGCTTAAGTATAGAGGAGACCCAGTACTTC.

The rearrangement links TRBV4-2 to TRBJ1-5; tentative D call: TRBD1 (5 bases). This CDR3 spans 15 amino acids. CDR1 is LGHNA, CDR2 YNFKEQ, per germline. Between the trimmed V and J ends, which lost 0 bases and 5 bases, there was a span of 11 bases. The CDR3 DNA reads TGTGCCAGCAGCCAAGATATGGGGGGACATCAGCCCCAGCATTTT. Translating gives CASSQDMGGHQPQHF.

This clonotype showed up just a few times. The gene calls are TRBV20-1 and TRBJ1-2; no clear D gene. This CDR3 comprises 13 residues. The V and J ends lost 0 bases and 8 bases respectively, with 13 bases between them. Germline lookup yields CDR1 DFQATT and CDR2 SNEGSKA (reference sequence). CDR3 residues: CSAREAGGNGYTF. The CDR3 bases are TGCAGTGCTAGAGAAGCCGGAGGGAACGGCTACACCTTC.

The sample holds many counts of this clonotype. V usage is TRBV29-1 and J usage is TRBJ2-2, with D possibly being TRBD2 (6 bases). Trimming removed 7 bases at V and 3 bases at J, with 12 bases between. This CDR3 region has 13 residues. Germline V gene lookup returns CDR1 SQVTM and CDR2 ANQGSEA. CDR3 loop: CSAGRRDTGELFF. The CDR3 DNA is TGCAGCGCTGGGCGGAGGGACACCGGGGAGCTGTTTTTT.

This clonotype was recorded many times. V is TRBV5-5 and J is TRBJ1-2; no firm D call. Germline CDR1 is SGHKS and CDR2 is YYEKEE (reference sequence). The CDR3 is made up of 13 amino acids. With 3 bases removed from V and 9 bases from J, the gap between germline ends came to 15 bases. The CDR3 protein is CASSSTSLSSYTF. The CDR3 region has the DNA TGTGCCAGCAGCTCGACAAGTCTTTCGAGCTACACCTTC.

J is TRBJ2-3 and V is TRBV29-1, with D perhaps TRBD1 (5 bases). Trimming pared 5 bases from V and 2 bases from J, leaving 11 bases between. This CDR3 comprises 13 residues. The germline CDR1 and CDR2 sequences are SQVTM and ANQGSEA. The CDR3 DNA follows: TGCAGCGTTAGACAGCCACTCACAGATACGCAGTATTTT. This codes for CSVRQPLTDTQYF.

This clonotype was recorded a few times. The CDR3, as DNA: TGTGCCAGCAGTTACTCGGCCGGGGAGGTCCATGAGCAGTTCTTC. It translates to CASSYSAGEVHEQFF. The chain has TRBV6-5 and TRBJ2-1, with D tentatively TRBD2 (6 bases). The CDR3 is 15 residues long. V lost 0 bases and J 8 bases, leaving 14 bases between the germline ends. Germline loops: CDR1 MNHEY, CDR2 SVGAGI.

V is TRBV9 and J is TRBJ2-2; 7 positions match TRBD2. J gave up 6 bases and V 4 bases, and 3 bases lay outside the gene matches. The CDR3 sequence is 13 residues long. Germline V gene sequence: CDR1 SGDLS, CDR2 YYNGEE. In nucleotides, the CDR3 is TGTGCCAGCAGCCCGGGGGGATCCGGGGAGCTGTTTTTT. This codes for CASSPGGSGELFF.

CDR3 in DNA: TGTGCCAGCAGCGGGGACATTCGAGAAGCTTTCTTT. Protein product: CASSGDIREAFF. This chain uses TRBV7-2 with TRBJ1-1; D is perhaps TRBD1 (6 bases). The CDR3 length is 12 residues. Germline V CDR1 and CDR2: SGHTA, FQGNSA. V lost 5 bases and J 8 bases, leaving 12 bases between the germline ends.

This rearrangement joins TRBV6-1 to TRBJ2-3; 8 positions match TRBD1. The trim removed 6 bases at V and 0 bases at J, leaving 14 bases unmatched. Germline CDR1 reads MNHNS; CDR2 reads SASEGT. The CDR3 is made up of 18 amino acids. Here the CDR3 reads CASSQIGQGWRSTDTQYF. As DNA, the CDR3 is TGTGCCAGCAGCCAGATAGGACAGGGTTGGAGAAGCACAGATACGCAGTATTTT.

In this sample, this clonotype turned up a few times. The V and J genes are TRBV20-1 and TRBJ2-4, with unresolved D. V lost 4 bases to trimming and J lost 2 bases, with 18 bases between them. Germline assignment: CDR1 DFQATT and CDR2 SNEGSKA (reference sequence). The CDR3 length is 16 residues. The CDR3 nucleotides are TGCAGTGCTAACCCTCGGCTTATCTTTCCCAAAAACATTCAGTACTTC. Its translation is CSANPRLIFPKNIQYF.

This clonotype has just a few counts. This chain uses TRBV6-5 with TRBJ2-3, with D possibly being TRBD2 (6 bases). CDR3 length: 15 residues. Trimming stripped 0 bases from V and 8 bases from J, with 15 bases between. Germline CDR1 reads MNHEY; CDR2 reads SVGAGI. The CDR3 spells CASSYSAGPDGTQYF. Here the CDR3 DNA reads TGTGCCAGCAGTTACTCGGCGGGGCCAGACGGTACGCAGTATTTT.

CDR3 in DNA: TGTGCCAGCAGCCCACCGGGGGGGGCCTCAAACATTCAGTACTTC. The encoded protein is CASSPPGGASNIQYF. The chain joins TRBV3-1 to TRBJ2-4; 8 nucleotides line up with TRBD2. The CDR3 is made up of 15 amino acids. Germline loops: CDR1 LGHDT, CDR2 YNNKEL (reference sequence). V shed 4 bases and J 6 bases; nucleotides not matched to a gene: 8.

The genes are TRBV27 and TRBJ2-3; 11 bases map to TRBD2. This CDR3 region has 17 residues. The V and J ends lost 8 bases and 2 bases, in that order; junction bases with no gene match: 12. CDR1 and CDR2 from the germline V gene are MNHEY and SMNVEV (reference sequence). CDR3 sequence (DNA): TGTGCCAGCTGCCGAAGGAGTAGCGGGGGGGACACAGATACGCAGTATTTT. This sequence encodes CASCRRSSGGDTDTQYF.